This T cell receptor (beta chain) comes out of a study of T cells in Graves' hyperthyroidism and ophthalmopathy. Uncontrolled infection, other autoimmune disease, pregnancy and lactation each barred patients from inclusion. Each 10 ml fresh peripheral blood draw supplied the PBMCs. On this clonotype itself: Its specificity is not known.

Overall study findings and caveats: Appearing also in blood were most of the thyroid clonotypes expanded above 0.001.

Amplified TCR beta CDR3 regions came from RNA transcripts. A set of HTBI primers served as the primers for a first-round RT-PCR of the TCR CDR3. MiXCR, run by TCRdb on the multiplex PCR reads, gives a single entry per CDR3 protein. This table has fewer than 750,000 distinct CDR3 sequences, roughly 14% appearing once. The V gene lost 3 bases and the J gene lost 5 bases, with 16 bases spanning the gap. This CDR3 has 15 residues. The source material was blood. This clonotype was sampled from a woman aged 40-49 years with Graves' ophthalmopathy. This rearrangement joins TRBV12-3 or TRBV12-4 to TRBJ1-2, with D unresolved. The CDR3 DNA follows: TGTGCCAGCAGTTTTTCAGGAGGGATGTGGTATGGCTACACCTTC. Protein: CASSFSGGMWYGYTF.